These 2 T cell receptor beta chains were all obtained from the same sample, sequenced in a study of blood T cells in healthy people across ages. Using a J-beta primer mix together with a sample-barcoded 5' primer, a second PCR was run for roughly 6 to 12 cycles. In TCRdb, the 5' RACE reads were re-called with MiXCR into one record per CDR3 protein. The sample contains 1.5 million to 2 million distinct CDR3 sequences, around 42% of which appear only once. Material for sequencing was blood. The receptors come from a human donor in good health.

The sample holds a few counts of this clonotype. The chain employs TRBV5-1 and TRBJ2-1, with TRBD2 matching over 8 bases. Trimming at V came to 5 bases and at J to 0 bases, leaving 7 bases not matched to a gene. This CDR3 has 16 residues. Germline assignment: CDR1 SGHRS and CDR2 YFSETQ. The chain's CDR3 is CASSQGGGRSYNEQFF. The CDR3 nucleotides are TGCGCCAGCAGTCAGGGCGGGGGGCGCTCCTACAATGAGCAGTTCTTC.

In this sample, this clonotype turned up a few times. Germline is not matched at one junction end, which may reflect a read error. The CDR3: CTSSDGYNEQFF. In DNA form, the CDR3 reads TGTACCAGCAGTGACGGCTACAATGAGCAGTTCTTC. The chain carries TRBV6-4 and TRBJ2-1; D uncertain. This CDR3 region has 12 residues. The germline V gene encodes CDR1 MRHNA and CDR2 SNTAGT.